This TCR beta chain was observed in a study of response to subunit inactivated influenza vaccine. Using its own MiXCR run on the RT-PCR reads, TCRdb lists one record per CDR3 protein. The sample lists around 480,000 distinct CDR3 sequences; approximately 15% were seen once. About this clonotype: Its antigen is undetermined.

The trim removed 6 bases at V and 5 bases at J, leaving 16 bases unmatched. Germline-derived CDR1 and CDR2 are LNHDA and SQIVND (reference sequence). This CDR3 region has 17 residues. Whole-study results and caveats: Each seasonal flu vaccination may recruit only limited new T cells, authors suggested.

The sequence came from a man aged 45-69 years who received an inactivated influenza vaccine. The material sequenced was CD4+ T cells sorted from PBMCs, taken around 2 years after vaccination. The chain has TRBV19 and TRBJ1-1, with 9 bases lining up with TRBD1. The DNA of the CDR3 is TGTGCCAGTAGCCGTACAGGGGGCGCCGAACATTTTACTGAAGCTTTCTTT. Translating it yields CASSRTGGAEHFTEAFF.